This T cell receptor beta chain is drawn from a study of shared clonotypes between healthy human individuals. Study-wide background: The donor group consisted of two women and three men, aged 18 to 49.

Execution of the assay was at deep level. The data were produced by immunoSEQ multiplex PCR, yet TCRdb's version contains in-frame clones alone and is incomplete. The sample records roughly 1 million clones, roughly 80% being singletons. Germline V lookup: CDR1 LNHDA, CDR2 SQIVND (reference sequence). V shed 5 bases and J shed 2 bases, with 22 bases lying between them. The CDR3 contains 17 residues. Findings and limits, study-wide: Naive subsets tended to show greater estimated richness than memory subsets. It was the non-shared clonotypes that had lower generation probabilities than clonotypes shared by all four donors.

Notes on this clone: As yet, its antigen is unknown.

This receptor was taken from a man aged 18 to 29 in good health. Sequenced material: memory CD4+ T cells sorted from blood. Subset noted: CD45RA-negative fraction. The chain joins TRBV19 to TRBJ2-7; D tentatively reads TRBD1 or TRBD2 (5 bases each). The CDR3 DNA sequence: TGTGCCAGTAGTCAACGAGTCGGGGCAGGCGTCCCCTACGAGCAGTACTTC. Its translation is CASSQRVGAGVPYEQYF. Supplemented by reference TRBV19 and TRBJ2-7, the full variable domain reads DGGITQSPKYLFRKEGQNVTLSCEQNLNHDAMYWYRQDPGQGLRLIYYSQIVNDFQKGDIAEGYSVSREKKESFPLTVTSAQKNPTAFYLCASSQRVGAGVPYEQYFGPGTRLTVT.